These T cell receptor beta chains were read from a single sample in a study of T-cell memory formation after mild COVID-19. TCRdb analysed the 5' RACE reads with MiXCR anew, one entry per CDR3 protein. The sample shows 250,000 to 300,000 distinct CDR3 sequences, around 8% of them seen only once. The sequenced sample was PBMCs or a T cell subset sorted from them (not recorded which). The source of these receptors is a man in his late teens or twenties who had mild COVID-19 (a few samples of this study predate the infection). Cell type and time point are not known. CDR3s include the opening cysteine and the closing phenylalanine or tryptophan. Fields, in order: clone size, J gene, D gene, V gene, CDR3 DNA, CDR3 protein. D genes are given only for firm matches. The size entry is marked missing in some rows and otherwise reads once, few, many or a size class.

clone size: many; J gene: TRBJ1-2; D gene: NA; V gene: TRBV5-5; CDR3 DNA: TGTGCCAGCAGCCCTAGGGGACCCGGGAGTCCCCCCTATGGCTACACCTTC; CDR3 protein: CASSPRGPGSPPYGYTF
clone size: many; J gene: TRBJ1-2; D gene: NA; V gene: TRBV20-1; CDR3 DNA: TGCAGTGCTCCGGAACCCTATGGCTACACCTTC; CDR3 protein: CSAPEPYGYTF
clone size: many; J gene: TRBJ2-7; D gene: NA; V gene: TRBV5-1; CDR3 DNA: TGCGCCAGCAGCTCGCCTCAGGGGACCGATTCCTACGAGCAGTACTTC; CDR3 protein: CASSSPQGTDSYEQYF
clone size: many; J gene: TRBJ2-3; D gene: TRBD2; V gene: TRBV3-1; CDR3 DNA: TGTGCCAGCCAACCGGGGGGGCGTGATACGCAGTATTTT; CDR3 protein: CASQPGGRDTQYF
clone size: NA; J gene: TRBJ1-4; D gene: NA; V gene: TRBV6-5; CDR3 DNA: TGTGCCAGCCGCGGGGGAGAAAAACTGTTTTTT; CDR3 protein: CASRGGEKLFF
clone size: few; J gene: TRBJ1-2; D gene: NA; V gene: TRBV20-1; CDR3 DNA: TGCAGTGCTACACCAATGCCTTTTGGGTCCAGGGGATTACATGGCTACACCTTC; CDR3 protein: CSATPMPFGSRGLHGYTF
clone size: few; J gene: TRBJ2-1; D gene: TRBD1; V gene: TRBV12-3/TRBV12-4; CDR3 DNA: TGTGCCAGCAATCACCCACCCCGGACAGGGGCGCACAATGAGCAGTTCTTC; CDR3 protein: CASNHPPRTGAHNEQFF
clone size: many; J gene: TRBJ2-1; D gene: NA; V gene: TRBV4-3; CDR3 DNA: TGCGCCAGCAGCCAAGACGCAAATGAGCAGTTCTTC; CDR3 protein: CASSQDANEQFF
clone size: few; J gene: TRBJ2-2; D gene: TRBD1; V gene: TRBV14; CDR3 DNA: TGTGCCAGCAGCCATTATGGGACAGGGCTCACCGGGGAGCTGTTTTTT; CDR3 protein: CASSHYGTGLTGELFF
clone size: many; J gene: TRBJ1-2; D gene: NA; V gene: TRBV7-9; CDR3 DNA: TGTGCCAGCAGCTTACACCAAGGTGGCTATGGCTACACCTTC; CDR3 protein: CASSLHQGGYGYTF
clone size: NA; J gene: TRBJ1-6; D gene: NA; V gene: TRBV19; CDR3 DNA: TGTGCCAGTAAGACGGGGAGCTCCTATAATTCACCCCTCCACTTT; CDR3 protein: CASKTGSSYNSPLHF
clone size: few; J gene: TRBJ2-5; D gene: TRBD2; V gene: TRBV5-4; CDR3 DNA: TGTGCCAGCAGCTTTCGGGCAGCCAGCGGGATACAAGAGACCCAGTACTTC; CDR3 protein: CASSFRAASGIQETQYF
clone size: NA; J gene: TRBJ1-2; D gene: NA; V gene: TRBV18; CDR3 DNA: TGTGCCAGCTCACCGCAGTCGGGACGAGGAGGCTACACCTTC; CDR3 protein: CASSPQSGRGGYTF
clone size: many; J gene: TRBJ2-5; D gene: NA; V gene: TRBV29-1; CDR3 DNA: TGCAGCGTTGAAGCCCGGGGCGGAGGGGAGACCCAGTACTTC; CDR3 protein: CSVEARGGGETQYF
clone size: NA; J gene: TRBJ1-3; D gene: NA; V gene: TRBV29-1; CDR3 DNA: TGCAGCGTTGTGCCTGAGGCCGGAAACACCATATATTTT; CDR3 protein: CSVVPEAGNTIYF
clone size: many; J gene: TRBJ1-6; D gene: NA; V gene: TRBV4-1; CDR3 DNA: TGCGCCAGCAGCCAAGATCGGGGGGCTCATAATTCACCCCTCCACTTT; CDR3 protein: CASSQDRGAHNSPLHF
clone size: NA; J gene: TRBJ2-2; D gene: NA; V gene: TRBV4-2; CDR3 DNA: TGTGCCAGCAGCCAAGTGGGGGGACGGGGGACCGGGGAGCTGTTTTTT; CDR3 protein: CASSQVGGRGTGELFF
clone size: few; J gene: TRBJ1-2; D gene: NA; V gene: TRBV6-5; CDR3 DNA: TGTGCCAGCAGTTACTCGCGGGTTTCGGGGGAGGGGACCTTC; CDR3 protein: CASSYSRVSGEGTF
clone size: NA; J gene: TRBJ2-3; D gene: NA; V gene: TRBV11-2; CDR3 DNA: TGTGCCAGCAGCCGTAGACCCGGACAGAACACAGATACGCAGTATTTT; CDR3 protein: CASSRRPGQNTDTQYF
clone size: NA; J gene: TRBJ2-3; D gene: TRBD1; V gene: TRBV5-1; CDR3 DNA: TGCGCCAGCCGAATAGGACAGGGCACAGATACGCAGTATTTT; CDR3 protein: CASRIGQGTDTQYF
clone size: NA; J gene: TRBJ2-5; D gene: NA; V gene: TRBV20-1; CDR3 DNA: TGCAGTGCGCCAATACGGGGATTGGAGACCCAGTACTTC; CDR3 protein: CSAPIRGLETQYF
clone size: few; J gene: TRBJ1-4; D gene: TRBD1; V gene: TRBV4-3; CDR3 DNA: TGCGCCAGCAGCCAAGATCGGCGTCAGGGGGAAGAAAAACTGTTTTTT; CDR3 protein: CASSQDRRQGEEKLFF